This T cell receptor (beta chain) was sequenced during a study of response to subunit inactivated influenza vaccine. TCRdb called the RT-PCR reads again in MiXCR, with one record for every CDR3 protein. This sample has 530,000 or so distinct CDR3 sequences, with 14% found just once. Broader study findings: Each seasonal flu vaccination may recruit only limited new T cells, authors suggested.

This CDR3 comprises 15 residues. Deletions cut 3 bases from V and 2 bases from J, with 14 bases between. The V gene's germline CDR1 is SGHKS and CDR2 YYEKEE (reference sequence). This clonotype showed up just a few times. Its antigen is currently unknown. This clonotype was sampled from a man aged 50-59 years who received an inactivated influenza vaccine. V and J are TRBV5-5 and TRBJ2-5, with D unclear. Sample: PBMCs from blood, taken roughly 13 days after vaccination. The CDR3 region is CASSSRLSGQETQYF. CDR3 in DNA: TGTGCCAGCAGCTCACGCCTTAGTGGGCAAGAGACCCAGTACTTC.